This section outlines one T cell receptor (beta chain) sequence together with its context. Its antigen remains unknown. This specimen comes from a study of CD8+ T cells in alopecia areata. Germline V lookup: CDR1 MNHNS, CDR2 SASEGT. The V and J ends lost 6 bases and 4 bases respectively, with 16 bases between them. This CDR3 contains 14 residues. Broader study findings: Higher clonality and more expanded CD8+ clones appeared in lesional than normal scalp.

Sequencing templates came from extracted RNA that was reverse transcribed into cDNA. Using immunoSEQ multiplex PCR, the repertoire was profiled, and TCRdb retains in-frame clones only, with some absent. The data hold roughly 130,000 clones, with roughly 61% observed a single time. This clonotype was sampled from a human donor with alopecia areata. J is TRBJ2-7 and V is TRBV6-1; D might be TRBD1 (5 bases). Sequences were derived from CD4+ T cells sorted from blood, sampled at week 0. Here the CDR3 DNA reads TGTGCCAGCAGCCAGGGCCTCTCGGGTTACGAGCAGTACTTC. This sequence encodes CASSQGLSGYEQYF.